The clone carrying this T cell receptor beta chain was seen only once. Its antigen is still unknown. The protocol was immunoSEQ multiplex PCR, while the TCRdb copy is restricted to in-frame clones and leaves out a portion. The data hold tens of thousands of clones, with about 94% observed a single time. This sample is part of a study of graft-versus-host responses after intestinal transplantation. Overall study context: All recipients were transplanted with multivisceral, liver-intestinal, or isolated intestinal grafts.

The TCR comes from a human donor who was the organ donor for an intestinal transplant. Sequencing used unstimulated CD4+ T cells sorted from spleen or lymph node cells, obtained before transplant.

The CDR3 DNA sequence: TGCGCCAGCAGCTTCGCGGACAGGGCGGTCGCTGAAGCTTTCTTT. Residues: CASSFADRAVAEAFF. V and J are TRBV5-1 and TRBJ1-1; 8 positions match TRBD1. Germline trimming cut 2 bases from V and 6 bases from J; bases unmatched to any gene: 9. The CDR3 length is 15 residues. CDR1 is SGHRS, CDR2 YFSETQ, per germline.